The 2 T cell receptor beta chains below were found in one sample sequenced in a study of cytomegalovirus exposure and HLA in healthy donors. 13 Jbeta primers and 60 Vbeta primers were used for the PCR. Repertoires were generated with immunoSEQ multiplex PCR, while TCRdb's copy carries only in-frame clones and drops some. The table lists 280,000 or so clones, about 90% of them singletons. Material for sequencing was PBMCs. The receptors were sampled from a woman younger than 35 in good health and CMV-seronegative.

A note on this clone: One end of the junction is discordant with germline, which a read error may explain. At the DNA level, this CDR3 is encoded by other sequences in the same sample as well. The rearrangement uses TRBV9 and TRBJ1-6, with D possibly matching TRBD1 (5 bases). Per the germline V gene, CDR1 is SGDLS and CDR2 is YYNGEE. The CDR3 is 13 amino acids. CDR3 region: CASSATVNSPLHF. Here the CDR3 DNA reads TGTGCCAGCAGCGCGACAGTTAATTCCCCCCTCCACTTT.

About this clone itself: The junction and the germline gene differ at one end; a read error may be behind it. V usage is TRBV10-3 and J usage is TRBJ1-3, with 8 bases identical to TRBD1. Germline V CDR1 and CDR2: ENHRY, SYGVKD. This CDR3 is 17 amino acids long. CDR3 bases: TGTGTCATCAGCAAAGTACCCGGGACAGGCTCTGGAAACACCATATATTTT. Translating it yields CVISKVPGTGSGNTIYF.